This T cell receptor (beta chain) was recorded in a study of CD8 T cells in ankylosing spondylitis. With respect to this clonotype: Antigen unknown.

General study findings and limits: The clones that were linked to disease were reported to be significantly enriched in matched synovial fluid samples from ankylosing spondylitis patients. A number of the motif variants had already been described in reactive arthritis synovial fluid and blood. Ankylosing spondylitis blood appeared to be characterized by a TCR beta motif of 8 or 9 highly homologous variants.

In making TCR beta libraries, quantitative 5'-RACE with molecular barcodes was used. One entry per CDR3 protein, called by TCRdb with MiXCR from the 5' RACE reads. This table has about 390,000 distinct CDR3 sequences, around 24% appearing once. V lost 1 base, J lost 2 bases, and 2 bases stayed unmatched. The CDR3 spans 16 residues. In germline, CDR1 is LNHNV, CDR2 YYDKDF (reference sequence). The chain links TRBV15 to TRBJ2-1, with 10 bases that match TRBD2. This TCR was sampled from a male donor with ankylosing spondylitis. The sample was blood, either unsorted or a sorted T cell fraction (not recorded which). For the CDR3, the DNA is TGTGCCACCAGCAGAGCCGGACTAGCGGCCTACAATGAGCAGTTCTTC. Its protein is CATSRAGLAAYNEQFF.